This T cell receptor (beta chain) was observed in a study of T cell responses to AZD1222 COVID-19 vaccine. V lost 2 bases to trimming and J lost 7 bases, with 8 bases between them. The CDR3 spans 12 residues. The germline CDR1 and CDR2 sequences are MNHEY and SVGAGI. The protocol was immunoSEQ multiplex PCR, while the TCRdb copy is restricted to in-frame clones and leaves out a portion. This table holds about 130,000 clones, roughly 90% found once. As to this clone: The antigen is not known.

Study results and caveats: The donors showed a predominance of white British ancestry and of females, with possible underestimation of clonal diversity.

Specimen: peripheral blood, collected on day 0 of AZD1222 vaccination. The TCR originated in an adult in good health. V gene TRBV6-5 combines with J gene TRBJ1-2; D is uncertain. This CDR3 is CASSYRGSGYTF. The CDR3, as DNA: TGTGCCAGCAGTTACCGGGGTAGTGGCTACACCTTC.